Presented here are 32 T cell receptor beta chains from one specimen sequenced in a study of T cells after yellow fever vaccination. TCRdb analysed the 5' RACE reads with MiXCR anew, one entry per CDR3 protein. The repertoire holds about 120,000 distinct CDR3 sequences, with about 8.8% as singletons. This specimen was CD8+ T cells sorted from PBMCs, taken on the day of the yellow fever booster vaccination. These receptors came from a man in his late teens or twenties who received the YFV17D yellow fever vaccine.

This clonotype was counted between two and nine times. The rearrangement links TRBV20-1 to TRBJ2-7; maybe TRBD1 (6 bases). The CDR3 length is 14 residues. Germline CDR1 and CDR2: DFQATT and SNEGSKA (reference sequence). V shed 3 bases and J shed 5 bases, with 17 bases lying between them. The CDR3, as DNA: TGCAGTGCTAGCCCACAGGGCGCAGGACACGAGCAGTACGTC. Translating gives CSASPQGAGHEQYV.

V gene TRBV20-1 combines with J gene TRBJ1-2, with 12 bases aligning to TRBD1. There are 14 residues in the CDR3. Unmatched junction bases numbered 5, after V lost 6 bases and J lost 3 bases. CDR1 is DFQATT, CDR2 SNEGSKA, per germline (reference sequence). The CDR3 bases are TGCAGTGCCGGGACAGGGGGCCTGGACTATGGCTACACCTTC. The encoded protein is CSAGTGGLDYGYTF.

The CDR3 here is CASSLVAGPNYGYTF. The CDR3 coding sequence is TGTGCCAGCAGCTTAGTGGCGGGACCCAACTATGGCTACACCTTC. The rearrangement uses TRBV11-2 and TRBJ1-2; the D gene is possibly TRBD1 (5 bases). This CDR3 region has 15 residues. V lost 1 base, J lost 2 bases, and 11 bases lay in between. The germline V gene has CDR1 SGHAT and CDR2 FQNNGV.

The chain uses TRBV2 and TRBJ1-1; TRBD1 aligns across 7 bases. Trimming took 4 bases from V and 0 from J; bases not matched to a gene: 11. CDR1 SNHLY and CDR2 FYNNEI come from the germline V gene. This CDR3 is 17 amino acids long. CDR3 DNA sequence: TGTGCCAGCAGTGGGGTGACAGGGTTTAAGATGAACACTGAAGCTTTCTTT. The encoded protein is CASSGVTGFKMNTEAFF.

The chain carries TRBV19 and TRBJ1-4, with a possible D match to TRBD1 (5 bases). Germline CDR1 reads LNHDA; CDR2 reads SQIVND (reference sequence). V lost 5 bases to trimming and J lost 5 bases, with 12 bases between them. The CDR3 covers 14 residues. CDR3 DNA sequence: TGTGCCAGTAGTCCGGGACGGCGAAATGAAAAACTGTTTTTT. Translating it yields CASSPGRRNEKLFF.

This clonotype was picked up a small number of times. V is TRBV4-1 and J is TRBJ2-5, with 8 positions matching TRBD1. V lost 8 bases and J lost 5; bases outside the gene matches: 4. CDR3 length: 12 residues. Germline CDR1 and CDR2: MGHRA and YSYEKL. This CDR3 is CASRQGSETQYF. DNA of the CDR3: TGCGCCAGCCGACAGGGGAGTGAGACCCAGTACTTC.

This clonotype has just a few counts. The rearrangement links TRBV4-3 to TRBJ1-2; a possible D gene is TRBD1 (6 bases). The V end was cut by 0 bases, the J end by 6 bases, with 11 bases between. Germline lookup yields CDR1 LGHNA and CDR2 YSLEER. The CDR3 has 14 residues. The CDR3 protein is CASSQEQGKDGYTF. The CDR3 DNA follows: TGCGCCAGCAGCCAAGAACAGGGAAAGGATGGCTACACCTTC.

The sample holds many counts of this clonotype. The genes are TRBV15 and TRBJ1-5; 8 bases are shared with TRBD1. Per the germline V gene, CDR1 is LNHNV and CDR2 is YYDKDF (reference sequence). CDR3 size: 14 residues. Trimming cost V 9 bases and J 2 bases; bases outside gene matches: 6. CDR3 loop: CATTPGGGNQPQHF. CDR3 DNA sequence: TGTGCCACAACCCCAGGGGGCGGCAATCAGCCCCAGCATTTT.

This clonotype is labeled as hyperexpanded. The rearrangement uses TRBV12-3 or TRBV12-4 and TRBJ2-2; D is unclear. Trimming left V 7 bases short and J 2 bases short, with 17 bases between. CDR3 size: 16 residues. Here the CDR3 reads CASTHLRNINTGELFF. For the CDR3, the DNA is TGTGCCAGCACACACCTTCGGAACATCAACACCGGGGAGCTGTTTTTT.

The genes are TRBV7-9 and TRBJ1-2, with a weak D call TRBD1 (6 bases). The length of the CDR3 is 18 residues. The germline V gene encodes CDR1 SEHNR and CDR2 FQNEAQ (reference sequence). V lost 5 bases and J 0 bases, leaving 22 bases between the germline ends. CDR3 sequence (DNA): TGTGCCAGCAGCCGTTTCGGGACACTGATCCCCTCTAACTATGGCTACACCTTC. It codes for CASSRFGTLIPSNYGYTF.

The CDR3 sequence is CASSYSAGGSYYGYTF. The CDR3 DNA sequence: TGTGCCAGCAGTTACTCGGCGGGAGGATCCTACTATGGCTACACCTTC. This chain uses TRBV6-2 or TRBV6-3 with TRBJ1-2; D is undetermined. The CDR3 runs 16 residues. Germline loops: CDR1 MNHEY, CDR2 SVGEGT. Trimming cost V 0 bases and J 3 bases, with 14 bases left between them.

V usage is TRBV4-1 and J usage is TRBJ2-6; D tentatively fits TRBD1 or TRBD2 (6 bases each). The CDR3 totals 17 residues. The V gene's germline CDR1 is MGHRA and CDR2 YSYEKL. Trimming removed 4 bases at V and 3 bases at J, with 16 bases between. As DNA, the CDR3 is TGCGCCAGCAGCCTGCTGCGAGGGGGGAGTGGGGCCAACGTCCTGACTTTC. This gives the protein CASSLLRGGSGANVLTF.

The chain joins TRBV20-1 to TRBJ1-1; no clear D. CDR3 length: 17 residues. Germline assignment: CDR1 DFQATT and CDR2 SNEGSKA (reference sequence). Trimming stripped 3 bases from V and 0 bases from J, with 20 bases between. CDR3 DNA sequence: TGCAGTGCTAGGGGTATAGGACTCTTTTATCTGAACACTGAAGCTTTCTTT. Translation: CSARGIGLFYLNTEAFF.

This clonotype was seen a handful of times. This chain connects TRBV6-5 to TRBJ1-1; no firm D call. The CDR3 contains 13 residues. Trimming pared 6 bases from V and 5 bases from J, leaving 13 bases between. In germline, CDR1 is MNHEY, CDR2 SVGAGI. CDR3 residues: CASSGPGETEAFF. CDR3 nucleotide sequence: TGTGCCAGCAGCGGCCCGGGAGAGACTGAAGCTTTCTTT.

The chain links TRBV3-1 to TRBJ2-1; TRBD1 aligns across 9 bases. Trimming at V came to 2 bases and at J to 9 bases, leaving 17 bases not matched to a gene. This CDR3 comprises 18 residues. The germline V gene has CDR1 LGHDT and CDR2 YNNKEL (reference sequence). DNA of the CDR3: TGTGCCAGCAGCCAACTGATATCCGGGACAGGGACGCTCGGTGAGCAGTTCTTC. Amino acid sequence: CASSQLISGTGTLGEQFF.

This clonotype came up many times. The chain combines TRBV7-6 with TRBJ2-7; 8 bases fit TRBD2. Trimming removed 2 bases from V and 4 bases from J; junction bases left unmatched: 7. The CDR3 runs 15 residues. Germline V lookup: CDR1 SGHVS, CDR2 FNYEAQ. Written as DNA, the CDR3 is TGTGCCAGCAGCTTATCCGGCGGGGGGCAGTACGAGCAGTACTTC. This translates into CASSLSGGGQYEQYF.

In regard to this clonotype: One junction end disagrees with the germline gene, perhaps due to a read error. V is TRBV7-2 and J is TRBJ1-1, with 7 bases lining up with TRBD1. This CDR3 comprises 17 residues. Germline V CDR1 and CDR2: SGHTA, FQGNSA. The CDR3 loop reads CASSLDQGGRLKTEAFF. For the CDR3, the DNA is TGTGCCAGCAGCTTAGATCAGGGGGGGAGGTTGAAGACTGAAGCTTTCTTT.

The rearrangement links TRBV5-4 to TRBJ1-2, with TRBD1 as a possible D gene (5 bases). The length of the CDR3 is 11 residues. The germline V gene encodes CDR1 SGHNT and CDR2 YYREEE (reference sequence). V was pared by 0 bases and J by 14 bases, with 11 bases between. As DNA, the CDR3 is TGTGCCAGCAGCTTGGATGGGACGGGGACCTTC. Translation: CASSLDGTGTF.

V gene TRBV27 combines with J gene TRBJ1-5; D might be TRBD1 (6 bases). CDR3 length equals 15 residues. V was shortened by 2 bases and J by 7 bases, with 15 bases between the two germline ends. Germline CDR1 reads MNHEY; CDR2 reads SMNVEV (reference sequence). The chain's CDR3 is CASSLSTGSHQPQHF. CDR3 nucleotide sequence: TGTGCCAGCAGTTTAAGTACAGGGTCACACCAGCCCCAGCATTTT.

The CDR3 DNA follows: TGTGCCAGCAACCAATTGGGGACAGATACGCAGTATTTT. It specifies CASNQLGTDTQYF. The V call is TRBV27, the J call TRBJ2-3; D remains unclear. CDR1 and CDR2 (germline): MNHEY, SMNVEV (reference sequence). V was trimmed by 7 bases and J by 3 bases, leaving 11 bases between them. The CDR3 runs to 13 residues.

The chain combines TRBV6-5 with TRBJ2-1; D is unclear. The germline V and J ends were trimmed by 1 base and 12 bases, with 13 bases remaining between them. The germline V gene encodes CDR1 MNHEY and CDR2 SVGAGI. The CDR3 length is 13 residues. The CDR3 coding sequence is TGTGCCAGCAGTTACTTCCATGGGGTCGGGCAGTTCTTC. Its protein product is CASSYFHGVGQFF.

This clonotype was observed a few times. The V gene is TRBV20-1, the J gene TRBJ2-2; 9 bases agree with TRBD2. CDR1 is DFQATT and CDR2 is SNEGSKA in the germline V gene (reference sequence). J gave up 6 bases and V 0 bases, and 5 bases lay outside the gene matches. CDR3 size: 15 residues. The CDR3 reads CSARDLSGGSGELFF. The CDR3 DNA follows: TGCAGTGCTAGAGATTTGAGCGGGGGGTCCGGGGAGCTGTTTTTT.

This clonotype was seen a few times. The rearrangement uses TRBV20-1 and TRBJ2-7, with TRBD1 matching over 8 bases. CDR1 is DFQATT, CDR2 SNEGSKA, per germline (reference sequence). V was pared by 0 bases and J by 5 bases, with 6 bases of the junction left unmatched. The CDR3 consists of 14 residues. DNA of the CDR3: TGCAGTGCTAGAGATCCGGACAGGGTAAACGAGCAGTACGTC. Encoded protein: CSARDPDRVNEQYV.

The chain employs TRBV12-3 or TRBV12-4 and TRBJ2-1, with 9 bases that match TRBD2. The CDR3 has 15 amino acids. Trimming at V came to 6 bases and at J to 7 bases, leaving 10 bases not matched to a gene. The CDR3 reads CASRARGGAPNEQFF. In DNA, the CDR3 is TGTGCCAGCAGAGCTCGCGGGGGGGCCCCTAATGAGCAGTTCTTC.

This clonotype was counted a few times. The rearrangement links TRBV19 to TRBJ2-1, with unresolved D. The CDR3 is made up of 12 amino acids. Germline loops: CDR1 LNHDA, CDR2 SQIVND (reference sequence). The germline V and J ends were trimmed by 3 bases and 7 bases, with 7 bases remaining between them. CDR3 sequence (DNA): TGTGCCAGTAGTATCCTGGGGAATGAGCAGTTCTTC. Its translation is CASSILGNEQFF.

This clonotype was seen only a few times. The CDR3 sequence is CASSLAPPVTGELFF. CDR3 nucleotide sequence: TGTGCCAGCAGCTTAGCGCCCCCGGTAACCGGGGAGCTGTTTTTT. The genes are TRBV7-9 and TRBJ2-2; no firm D call. V was pared by 0 bases and J by 5 bases, with 10 bases between. Germline V gene lookup returns CDR1 SEHNR and CDR2 FQNEAQ (reference sequence). CDR3 length: 15 amino acids.

The CDR3 here is CASSPSSSGDSYNEQFF. As DNA, the CDR3 is TGTGCCAGCAGTCCGTCGTCGTCGGGGGACTCCTACAATGAGCAGTTCTTC. This chain joins TRBV27 and TRBJ2-1; tentatively, D is TRBD2 (6 bases). The CDR3 has 17 residues. Trimming took 5 bases from V and 0 from J, leaving 17 bases between them. Germline lookup yields CDR1 MNHEY and CDR2 SMNVEV (reference sequence).

This clonotype was seen a few times. The gene calls are TRBV4-3 and TRBJ2-3, with D perhaps matching TRBD2 (7 bases). Per the germline V gene, CDR1 is LGHNA and CDR2 is YSLEER. Deletions cut 0 bases from V and 5 bases from J, with 12 bases between. The length of the CDR3 is 15 residues. The CDR3 reads CASSQDRGGRDTQYF. For the CDR3, the DNA is TGCGCCAGCAGCCAAGACAGGGGCGGGAGAGATACGCAGTATTTT.

This clonotype appeared a few times. The genes are TRBV7-8 and TRBJ2-5; 8 nucleotides line up with TRBD2. The V segment lost 0 bases and the J segment 4 bases; nucleotides outside the gene matches: 7. This CDR3 is built from 16 residues. The germline V gene has CDR1 SGHVS and CDR2 FQNEAQ. Written as DNA, the CDR3 is TGTGCCAGCAGCTTAGCCGTCGGGGGGGCCGTAGAGACCCAGTACTTC. Encoded protein: CASSLAVGGAVETQYF.

V usage is TRBV28 and J usage is TRBJ1-2; D unclear. Germline CDR1 is MDHEN and CDR2 is SYDVKM. The CDR3 runs 16 residues. Trimming pared 5 bases from V and 0 bases from J, leaving 16 bases between. CDR3 DNA sequence: TGTGCCAGCAGTCCCCCCGGGCGCTTAGCTAACTATGGCTACACCTTC. This codes for CASSPPGRLANYGYTF.

This chain uses TRBV20-1 with TRBJ1-1; D is unresolved. This CDR3 contains 16 residues. The germline gives CDR1 DFQATT, CDR2 SNEGSKA (reference sequence). V gave up 1 base and J gave up 0 bases, with 15 bases separating them. This chain's CDR3 is CSARAGKWTMNTEAFF. CDR3 sequence (DNA): TGCAGTGCTAGAGCCGGGAAATGGACGATGAACACTGAAGCTTTCTTT.

This clonotype was observed a few times. The V call is TRBV7-6, the J call TRBJ2-1; the D gene is possibly TRBD1 (6 bases). The CDR3 runs 16 residues. The V end lost 4 bases, the J end lost 9 bases, and 22 bases lay between the germline ends. CDR1 SGHVS and CDR2 FNYEAQ come from the germline V gene. The CDR3 is CASSSRPGAGNGEQFF. For the CDR3, the DNA is TGTGCCAGCAGCTCACGACCAGGGGCAGGCAATGGTGAGCAGTTCTTC.